This T cell receptor beta chain stems from a study of identifying expanded T cells in peripheral blood. Germline assignment: CDR1 SGHRS and CDR2 YFSETQ. This CDR3 is built from 13 residues. Trimming took 10 bases from V and 8 from J, leaving 21 bases between them. TCRdb keeps only in-frame clones here, not all; method: immunoSEQ multiplex PCR. The table lists around 100,000 clones, around 89% of them singletons. The rearrangement uses TRBV5-1 and TRBJ1-2, with D uncertain. Sequenced material: blood. This clonotype originated in a person aged 18-70 years in good health. The CDR3 region is CAREGGGFGGYTF. The CDR3 DNA reads as TGCGCCCGAGAGGGAGGAGGTTTCGGGGGCTACACCTTC.